This TCR beta chain was found in a study of memory CD4+ T cells and cytomegalovirus serostatus. As for the study in general: Healthy Belgian adult donors included roughly nine CMV-positive and 24 CMV-negative people.

Only in-frame clones appear in the TCRdb table, and some are missing; sequencing was by immunoSEQ multiplex PCR. The sample shows around 99,000 clones, 80% of them seen only once. The sort gate was single viable CD3+CD4+CD8-CD45RO+ cells for memory CD4+ T cells. Serostatus was set by detecting CMV pp150, pp28, p38, p52 IgG. V lost 5 bases, J lost 3 bases, and 7 bases stayed unmatched. The CDR3 runs to 14 residues. The germline gives CDR1 SGHDT, CDR2 YYEEEE. The rearrangement links TRBV5-6 to TRBJ2-7; 8 bases line up with TRBD1. Sequenced: memory CD4+ T cells from blood. The clonotype originates from an adult in good health and CMV-seropositive. The CDR3 DNA sequence: TGTGCCAGCAGTTCCACAGGGGGACTCTACGAGCAGTACTTC. Its protein product is CASSSTGGLYEQYF.